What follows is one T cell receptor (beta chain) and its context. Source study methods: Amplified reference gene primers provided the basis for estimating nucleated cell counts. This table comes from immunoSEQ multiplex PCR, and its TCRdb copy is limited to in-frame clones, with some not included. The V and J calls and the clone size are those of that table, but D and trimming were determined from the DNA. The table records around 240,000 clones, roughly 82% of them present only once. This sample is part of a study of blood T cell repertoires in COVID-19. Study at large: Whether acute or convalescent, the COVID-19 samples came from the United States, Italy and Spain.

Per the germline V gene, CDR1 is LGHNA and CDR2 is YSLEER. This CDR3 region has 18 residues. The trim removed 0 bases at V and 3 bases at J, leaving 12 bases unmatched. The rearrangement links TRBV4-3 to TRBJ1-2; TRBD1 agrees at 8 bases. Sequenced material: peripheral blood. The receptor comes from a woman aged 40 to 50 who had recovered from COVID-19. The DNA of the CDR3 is TGCGCCAGCAGCCAAGATTTGGCTGGCAGGGGGCGCGACTATGGCTACACCTTC. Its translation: CASSQDLAGRGRDYGYTF.